The clone carrying this TCR beta chain was detected only a few times. The data were obtained in a study of T-cell memory formation after mild COVID-19. Germline lookup yields CDR1 MDHEN and CDR2 SYDVKM. V shed 7 bases and J 0 bases; nucleotides not matched to a gene: 10. This CDR3 has 16 amino acids. After 5'RACE with constant-segment primers, TCR alpha and TCR beta cDNA libraries carrying sample barcodes and UMIs were obtained. TCRdb ran MiXCR on the 5' RACE reads and lists one entry per CDR3 protein. This table has under 400,000 distinct CDR3 sequences, around 30% appearing once. This chain links TRBV28 with TRBJ2-3, with 7 bases aligning to TRBD2. The specimen was PBMCs or a T cell subset sorted from them (not recorded which). The TCR comes from an adult woman who had mild COVID-19 (a few samples of this study predate the infection). Cell type and time point are not known. The CDR3 loop reads CASTSILRGSTDTQYF. CDR3 DNA sequence: TGTGCCAGCACCTCCATCCTGCGGGGGAGCACAGATACGCAGTATTTT.